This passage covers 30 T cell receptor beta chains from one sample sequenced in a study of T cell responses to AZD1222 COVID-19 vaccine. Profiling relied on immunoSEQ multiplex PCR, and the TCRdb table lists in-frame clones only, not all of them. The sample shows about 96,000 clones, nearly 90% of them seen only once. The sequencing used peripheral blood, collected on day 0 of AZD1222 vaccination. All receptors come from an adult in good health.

CDR3 amino acids: CASSLVGAAGDTQYF. CDR3 DNA sequence: TGTGCCAGCAGCTTGGTCGGAGCCGCTGGGGATACGCAGTATTTT. This chain connects TRBV7-9 to TRBJ2-3; no clear D gene. The CDR3 is 15 amino acids. The germline gives CDR1 SEHNR, CDR2 FQNEAQ (reference sequence). Between the trimmed V and J ends, which lost 3 bases and 6 bases, there was a span of 16 bases.

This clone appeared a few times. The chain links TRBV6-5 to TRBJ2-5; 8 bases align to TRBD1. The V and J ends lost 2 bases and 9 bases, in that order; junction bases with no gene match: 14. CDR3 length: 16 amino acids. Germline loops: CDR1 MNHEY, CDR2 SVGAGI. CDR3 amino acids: CASSYTRQGPSVAQYF. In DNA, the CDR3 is TGTGCCAGCAGTTACACCCGACAGGGGCCAAGCGTGGCCCAGTACTTC.

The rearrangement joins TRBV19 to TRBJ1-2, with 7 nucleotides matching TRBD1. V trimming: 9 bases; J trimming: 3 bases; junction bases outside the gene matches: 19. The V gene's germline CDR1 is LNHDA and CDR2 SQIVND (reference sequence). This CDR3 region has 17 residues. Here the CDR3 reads CASIRGTDLPVHYGYTF. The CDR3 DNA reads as TGTGCCAGCATAAGGGGGACAGACCTCCCGGTGCACTATGGCTACACCTTC.

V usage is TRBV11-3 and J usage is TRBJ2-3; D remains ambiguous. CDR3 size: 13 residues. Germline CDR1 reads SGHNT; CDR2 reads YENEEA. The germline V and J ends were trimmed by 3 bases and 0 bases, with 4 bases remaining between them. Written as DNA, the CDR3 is TGTGCCAGCAGCTTCGCTAGCACAGATACGCAGTATTTT. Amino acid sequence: CASSFASTDTQYF.

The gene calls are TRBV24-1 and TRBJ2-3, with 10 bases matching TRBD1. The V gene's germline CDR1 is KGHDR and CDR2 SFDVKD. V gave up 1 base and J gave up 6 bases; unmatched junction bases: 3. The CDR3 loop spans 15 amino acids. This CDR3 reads CATSDFGTGEDTQYF. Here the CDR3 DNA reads TGTGCCACCAGTGATTTCGGGACAGGGGAGGATACGCAGTATTTT.

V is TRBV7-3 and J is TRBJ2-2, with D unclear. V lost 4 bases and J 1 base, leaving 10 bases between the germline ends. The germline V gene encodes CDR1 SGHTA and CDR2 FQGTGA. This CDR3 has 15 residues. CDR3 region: CASSYTDGNTGELFF. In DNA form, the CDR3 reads TGTGCCAGCAGCTACACAGACGGGAACACCGGGGAGCTGTTTTTT.

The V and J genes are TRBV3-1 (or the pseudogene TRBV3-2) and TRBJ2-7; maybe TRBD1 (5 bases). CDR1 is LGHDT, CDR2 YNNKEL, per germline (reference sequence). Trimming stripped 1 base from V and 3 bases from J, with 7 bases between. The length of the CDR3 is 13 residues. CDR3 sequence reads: CASSQVTGYEQYF. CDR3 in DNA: TGTGCCAGCAGCCAAGTTACAGGCTACGAGCAGTACTTC.

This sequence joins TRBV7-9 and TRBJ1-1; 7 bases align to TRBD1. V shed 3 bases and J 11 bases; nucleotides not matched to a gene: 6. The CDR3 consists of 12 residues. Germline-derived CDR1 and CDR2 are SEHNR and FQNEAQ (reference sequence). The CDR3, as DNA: TGTGCCAGCAGCTTTGACAGGGTGTGGGCTTTCTTT. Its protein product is CASSFDRVWAFF.

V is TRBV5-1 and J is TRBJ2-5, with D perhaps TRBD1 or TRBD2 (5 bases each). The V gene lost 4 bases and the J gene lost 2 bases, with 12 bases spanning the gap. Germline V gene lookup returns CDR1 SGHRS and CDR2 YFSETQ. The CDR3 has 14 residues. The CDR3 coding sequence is TGCGCCAGCAGCCCCCTCGGGACGCAAGAGACCCAGTACTTC. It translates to CASSPLGTQETQYF.

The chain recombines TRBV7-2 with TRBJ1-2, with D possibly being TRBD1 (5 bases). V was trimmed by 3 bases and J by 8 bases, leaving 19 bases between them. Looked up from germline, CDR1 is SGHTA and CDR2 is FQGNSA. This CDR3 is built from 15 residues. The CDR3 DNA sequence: TGTGCCAGCAGCTTTTCAATCCAGGGAAACAGCGGCTACACCTTC. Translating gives CASSFSIQGNSGYTF.

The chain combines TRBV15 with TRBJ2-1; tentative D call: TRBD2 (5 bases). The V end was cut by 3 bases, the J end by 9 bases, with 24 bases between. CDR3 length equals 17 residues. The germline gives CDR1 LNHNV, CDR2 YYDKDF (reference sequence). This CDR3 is CATSRGARSASSGEQFF. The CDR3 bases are TGTGCCACCAGCAGGGGAGCAAGGAGCGCCAGCTCGGGTGAGCAGTTCTTC.

The CDR3: CASRPDTLKVYGYTF. In nucleotides, the CDR3 is TGTGCCAGCCGGCCCGACACCCTTAAGGTATATGGCTACACCTTC. The genes are TRBV7-2 and TRBJ1-2; no clear D gene. V was shortened by 8 bases and J by 5 bases, with 21 bases between the two germline ends. CDR1 is SGHTA, CDR2 FQGNSA, per germline. This CDR3 comprises 15 residues.

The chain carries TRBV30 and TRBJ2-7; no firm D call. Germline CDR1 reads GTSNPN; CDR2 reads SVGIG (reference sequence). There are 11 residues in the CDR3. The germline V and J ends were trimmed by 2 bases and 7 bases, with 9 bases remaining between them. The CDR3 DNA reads TGTGCCTGGAGTACGACCGGGGAGCAGTACTTC. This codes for CAWSTTGEQYF.

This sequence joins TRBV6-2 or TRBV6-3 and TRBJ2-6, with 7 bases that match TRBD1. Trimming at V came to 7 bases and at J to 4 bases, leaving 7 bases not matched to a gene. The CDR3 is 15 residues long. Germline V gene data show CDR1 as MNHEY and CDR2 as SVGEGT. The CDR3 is CASTPTGYGANVLTF. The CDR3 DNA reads TGTGCCAGCACCCCGACAGGGTACGGGGCCAACGTCCTGACTTTC.

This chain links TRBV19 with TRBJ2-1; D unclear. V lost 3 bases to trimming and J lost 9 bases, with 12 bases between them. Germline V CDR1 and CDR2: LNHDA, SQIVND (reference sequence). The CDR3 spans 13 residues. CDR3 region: CASSIRSEGEQFF. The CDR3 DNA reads TGTGCCAGTAGTATTCGGAGTGAAGGTGAGCAGTTCTTC.

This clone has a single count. The CDR3 loop reads CASSYGTSYNSPLHF. The DNA of the CDR3 is TGTGCCAGCAGTTACGGGACATCCTATAATTCACCCCTCCACTTT. The V gene is TRBV6-2 or TRBV6-3, the J gene TRBJ1-6, with D possibly TRBD1 on 6 matching bases. The CDR3 runs to 15 residues. Germline V CDR1 and CDR2: MNHEY, SVGEGT. The V gene lost 2 bases and the J gene lost 1 base, with 6 bases spanning the gap.

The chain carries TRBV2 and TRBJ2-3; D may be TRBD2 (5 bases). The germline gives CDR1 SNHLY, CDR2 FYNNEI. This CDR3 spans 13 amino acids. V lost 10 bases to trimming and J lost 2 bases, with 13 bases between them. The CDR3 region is CATGKGPTDTQYF. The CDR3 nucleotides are TGTGCCACCGGGAAGGGCCCCACAGATACGCAGTATTTT.

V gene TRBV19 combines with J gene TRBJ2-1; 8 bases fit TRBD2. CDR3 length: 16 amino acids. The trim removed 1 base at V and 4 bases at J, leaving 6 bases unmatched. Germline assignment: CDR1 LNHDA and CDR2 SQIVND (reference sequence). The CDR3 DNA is TGTGCCAGTAGTATAGGGGTTAGCGGGGAATACAATGAGCAGTTCTTC. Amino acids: CASSIGVSGEYNEQFF.

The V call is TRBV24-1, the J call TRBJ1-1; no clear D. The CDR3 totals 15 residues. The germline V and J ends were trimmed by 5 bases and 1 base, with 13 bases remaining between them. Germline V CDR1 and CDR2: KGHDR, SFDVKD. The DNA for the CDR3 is TGTGCCACCAGTGTAGGAGAAAAACCGAACACTGAAGCTTTCTTT. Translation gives CATSVGEKPNTEAFF.

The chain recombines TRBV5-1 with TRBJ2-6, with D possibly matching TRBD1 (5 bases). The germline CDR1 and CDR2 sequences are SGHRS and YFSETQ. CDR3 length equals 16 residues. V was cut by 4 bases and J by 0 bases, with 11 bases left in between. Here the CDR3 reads CASSETAFSGANVLTF. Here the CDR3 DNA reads TGCGCCAGCAGCGAGACAGCTTTCTCTGGGGCCAACGTCCTGACTTTC.

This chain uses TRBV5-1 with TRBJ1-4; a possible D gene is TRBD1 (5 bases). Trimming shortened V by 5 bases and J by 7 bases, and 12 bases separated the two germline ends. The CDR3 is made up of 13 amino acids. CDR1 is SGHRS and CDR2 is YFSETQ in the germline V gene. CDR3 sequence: CASRIEGSEKLFF. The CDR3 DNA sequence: TGCGCCAGCAGAATAGAGGGGAGTGAAAAACTGTTTTTT.

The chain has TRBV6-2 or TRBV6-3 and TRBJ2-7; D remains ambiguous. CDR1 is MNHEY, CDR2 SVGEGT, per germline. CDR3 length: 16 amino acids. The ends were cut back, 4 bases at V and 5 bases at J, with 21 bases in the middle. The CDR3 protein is CASSSLSLGMYDEQYF. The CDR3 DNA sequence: TGTGCCAGCAGTTCGCTCAGTTTGGGGATGTATGACGAGCAGTACTTC.

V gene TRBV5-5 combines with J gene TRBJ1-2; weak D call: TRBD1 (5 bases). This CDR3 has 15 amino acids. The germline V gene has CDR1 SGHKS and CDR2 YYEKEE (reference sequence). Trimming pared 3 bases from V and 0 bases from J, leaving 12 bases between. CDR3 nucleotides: TGTGCCAGCAGCTCGGGGGGGACGGCTAACTATGGCTACACCTTC. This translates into CASSSGGTANYGYTF.

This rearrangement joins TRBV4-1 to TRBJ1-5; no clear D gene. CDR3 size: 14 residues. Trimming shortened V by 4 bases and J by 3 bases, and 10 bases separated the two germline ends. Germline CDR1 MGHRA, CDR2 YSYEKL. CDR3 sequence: CASSPGVNNQPQHF. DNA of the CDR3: TGCGCCAGCAGCCCCGGGGTGAACAATCAGCCCCAGCATTTT.

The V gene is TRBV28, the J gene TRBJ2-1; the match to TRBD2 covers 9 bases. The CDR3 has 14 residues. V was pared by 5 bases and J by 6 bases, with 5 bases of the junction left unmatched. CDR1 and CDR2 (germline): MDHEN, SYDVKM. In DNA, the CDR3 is TGTGCCAGCAGTCGGACTAGCGTGGGCAATGAGCAGTTCTTC. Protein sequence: CASSRTSVGNEQFF.

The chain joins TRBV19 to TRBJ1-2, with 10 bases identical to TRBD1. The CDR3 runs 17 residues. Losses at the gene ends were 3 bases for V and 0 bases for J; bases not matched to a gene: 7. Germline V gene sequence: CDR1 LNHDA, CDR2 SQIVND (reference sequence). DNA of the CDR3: TGTGCCAGTAGTATGGACAGGGGGTACCAATCTAACTATGGCTACACCTTC. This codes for CASSMDRGYQSNYGYTF.

CDR3 DNA: TGTGCCAGTAGTAATTGGGCGTGGGACGGTACTACAGATACGCAGTATTTT. Its translation is CASSNWAWDGTTDTQYF. The rearrangement links TRBV19 to TRBJ2-3; either TRBD1 or TRBD2 may fit D (5 bases each). Deletions cut 4 bases from V and 3 bases from J, with 20 bases between. This CDR3 spans 17 amino acids. CDR1 is LNHDA and CDR2 is SQIVND in the germline V gene (reference sequence). The full variable domain, rest sourced from reference TRBV19 and TRBJ2-3, is DGGITQSPKYLFRKEGQNVTLSCEQNLNHDAMYWYRQDPGQGLRLIYYSQIVNDFQKGDIAEGYSVSREKKESFPLTVTSAQKNPTAFYLCASSNWAWDGTTDTQYFGPGTRLTVL.

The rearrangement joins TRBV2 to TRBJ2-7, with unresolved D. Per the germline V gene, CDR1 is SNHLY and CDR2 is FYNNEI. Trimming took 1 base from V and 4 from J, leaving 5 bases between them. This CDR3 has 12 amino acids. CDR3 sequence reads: CASSEDGYEQYF. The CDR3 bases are TGTGCCAGCAGTGAAGACGGGTACGAGCAGTACTTC.

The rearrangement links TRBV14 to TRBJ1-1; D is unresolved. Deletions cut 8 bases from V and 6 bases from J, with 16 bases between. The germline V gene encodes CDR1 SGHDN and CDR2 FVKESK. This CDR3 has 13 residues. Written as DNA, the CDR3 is TGTGCCAGCGCAACCACGGGGTTCGCTGAAGCTTTCTTT. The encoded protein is CASATTGFAEAFF.

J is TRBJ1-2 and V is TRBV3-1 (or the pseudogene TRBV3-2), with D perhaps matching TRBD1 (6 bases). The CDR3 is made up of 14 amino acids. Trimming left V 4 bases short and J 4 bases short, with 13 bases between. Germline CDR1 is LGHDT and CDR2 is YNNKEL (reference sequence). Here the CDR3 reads CASSPDGGAYGYTF. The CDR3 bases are TGTGCCAGCAGCCCCGACGGGGGGGCCTATGGCTACACCTTC.